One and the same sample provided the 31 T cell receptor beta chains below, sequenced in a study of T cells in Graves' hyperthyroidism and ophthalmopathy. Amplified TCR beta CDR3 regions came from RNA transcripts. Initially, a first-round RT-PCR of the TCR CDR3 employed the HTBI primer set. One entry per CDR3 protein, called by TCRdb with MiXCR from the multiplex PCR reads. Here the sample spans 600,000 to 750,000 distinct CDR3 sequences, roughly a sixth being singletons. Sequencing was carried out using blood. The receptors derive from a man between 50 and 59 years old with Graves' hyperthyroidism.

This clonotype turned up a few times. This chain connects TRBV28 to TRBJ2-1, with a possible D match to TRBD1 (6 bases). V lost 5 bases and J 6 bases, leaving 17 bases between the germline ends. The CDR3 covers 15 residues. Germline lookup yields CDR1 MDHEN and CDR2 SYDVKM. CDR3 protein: CASSPALQGSNEQFF. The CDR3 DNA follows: TGTGCCAGCAGTCCCGCGTTACAGGGTTCCAATGAGCAGTTCTTC.

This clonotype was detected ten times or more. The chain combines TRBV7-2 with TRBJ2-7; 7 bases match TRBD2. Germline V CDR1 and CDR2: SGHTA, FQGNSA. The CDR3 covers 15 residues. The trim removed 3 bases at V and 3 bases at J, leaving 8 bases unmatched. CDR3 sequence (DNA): TGTGCCAGCAGCTTCGGAGCGGGAAGGTTCTACGAGCAGTACTTC. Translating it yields CASSFGAGRFYEQYF.

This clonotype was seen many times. This CDR3 reads CASSEWVEEETQYF. The CDR3 coding sequence is TGTGCCAGCAGTGAATGGGTGGAAGAAGAGACCCAGTACTTC. The rearrangement links TRBV25-1 to TRBJ2-5; D is unresolved. Trimming removed 1 base from V and 3 bases from J, with 9 bases in between. CDR1 and CDR2 from the germline V gene are MGHDK and SYGVNS. The CDR3 is 14 residues long.

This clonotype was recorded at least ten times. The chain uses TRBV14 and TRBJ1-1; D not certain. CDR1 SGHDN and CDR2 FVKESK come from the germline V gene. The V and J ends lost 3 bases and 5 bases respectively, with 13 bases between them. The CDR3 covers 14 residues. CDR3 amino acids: CASSHAGMGTEAFF. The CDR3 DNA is TGTGCCAGCAGCCACGCGGGGATGGGAACTGAAGCTTTCTTT.

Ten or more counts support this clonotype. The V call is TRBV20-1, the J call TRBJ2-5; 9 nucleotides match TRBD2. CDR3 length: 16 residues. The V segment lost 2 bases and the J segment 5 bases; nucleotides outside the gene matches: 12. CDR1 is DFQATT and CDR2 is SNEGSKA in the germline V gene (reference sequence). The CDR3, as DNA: TGCAGTGCTAGACCGGCTAGCGGGAAGTCCCTGGAGACCCAGTACTTC. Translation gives CSARPASGKSLETQYF.

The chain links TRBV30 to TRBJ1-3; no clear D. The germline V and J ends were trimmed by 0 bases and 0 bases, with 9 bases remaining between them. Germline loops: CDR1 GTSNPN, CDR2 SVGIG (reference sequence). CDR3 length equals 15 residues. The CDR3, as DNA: TGTGCCTGGAGTGTACAGCGTTTCTCTGGAAACACCATATATTTT. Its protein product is CAWSVQRFSGNTIYF.

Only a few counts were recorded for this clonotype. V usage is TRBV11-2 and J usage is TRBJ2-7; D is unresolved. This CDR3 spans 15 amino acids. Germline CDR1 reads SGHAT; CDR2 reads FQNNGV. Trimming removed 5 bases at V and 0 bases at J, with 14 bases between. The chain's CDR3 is CASSHPDPSSYEQYF. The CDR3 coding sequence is TGTGCCAGCAGCCATCCTGATCCCAGCTCCTACGAGCAGTACTTC.

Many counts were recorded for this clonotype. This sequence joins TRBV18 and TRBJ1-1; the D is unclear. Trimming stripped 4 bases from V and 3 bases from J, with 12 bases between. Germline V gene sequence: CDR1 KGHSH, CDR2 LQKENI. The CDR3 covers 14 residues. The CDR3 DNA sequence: TGTGCCAGCTCACGGGCCACGGTGGACACTGAAGCTTTCTTT. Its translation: CASSRATVDTEAFF.

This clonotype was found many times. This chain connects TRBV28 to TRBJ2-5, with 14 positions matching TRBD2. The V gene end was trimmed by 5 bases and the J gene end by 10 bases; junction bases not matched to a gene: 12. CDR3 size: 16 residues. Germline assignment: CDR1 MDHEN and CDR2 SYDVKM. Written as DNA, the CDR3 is TGTGCCAGCAGTACCGCCGGGACTAGCGGGAGAAACCACCAGTACTTC. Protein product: CASSTAGTSGRNHQYF.

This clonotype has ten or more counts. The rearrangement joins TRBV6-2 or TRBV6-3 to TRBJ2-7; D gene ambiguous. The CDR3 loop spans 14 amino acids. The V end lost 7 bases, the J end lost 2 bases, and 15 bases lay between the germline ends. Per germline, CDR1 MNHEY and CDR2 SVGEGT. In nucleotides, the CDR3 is TGTGCCAGCAACTCGGGCTTCCAGGCCTACGAGCAGTACTTC. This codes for CASNSGFQAYEQYF.

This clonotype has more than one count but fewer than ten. In nucleotides, the CDR3 is TGTGCCAGCTCACCACCTAGCGTCCGGACAGGGAAAGGCTACACCTTC. Translation: CASSPPSVRTGKGYTF. The rearrangement joins TRBV18 to TRBJ1-2; 8 nucleotides match TRBD1. Trimming removed 0 bases from V and 8 bases from J; junction bases left unmatched: 11. This CDR3 is 16 amino acids long. The germline V gene has CDR1 KGHSH and CDR2 LQKENI.

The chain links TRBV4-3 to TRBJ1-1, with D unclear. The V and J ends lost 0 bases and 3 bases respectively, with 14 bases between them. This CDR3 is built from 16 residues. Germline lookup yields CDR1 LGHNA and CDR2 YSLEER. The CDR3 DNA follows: TGCGCCAGCAGCCAAGATGGAGCCCCAGGTTACACTGAAGCTTTCTTT. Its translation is CASSQDGAPGYTEAFF.

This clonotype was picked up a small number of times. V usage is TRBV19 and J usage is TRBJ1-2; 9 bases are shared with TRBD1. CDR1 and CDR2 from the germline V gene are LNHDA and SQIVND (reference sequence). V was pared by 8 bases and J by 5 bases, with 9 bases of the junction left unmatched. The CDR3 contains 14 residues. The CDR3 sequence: CASARGTGQYGYTF. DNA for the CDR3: TGTGCCAGTGCCCGGGGGACAGGGCAATATGGCTACACCTTC.

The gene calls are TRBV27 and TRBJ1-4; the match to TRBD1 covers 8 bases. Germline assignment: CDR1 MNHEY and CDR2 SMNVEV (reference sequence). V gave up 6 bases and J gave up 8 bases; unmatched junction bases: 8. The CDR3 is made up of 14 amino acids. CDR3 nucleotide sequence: TGTGCCAGCAGGCTACAGGGGGTTAGCGAAAAACTGTTTTTT. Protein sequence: CASRLQGVSEKLFF.

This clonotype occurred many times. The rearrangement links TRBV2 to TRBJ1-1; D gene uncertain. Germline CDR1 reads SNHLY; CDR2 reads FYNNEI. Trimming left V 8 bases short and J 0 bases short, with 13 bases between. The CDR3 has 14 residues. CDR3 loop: CASATGFMNTEAFF. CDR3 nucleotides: TGTGCCAGCGCCACGGGGTTCATGAACACTGAAGCTTTCTTT.

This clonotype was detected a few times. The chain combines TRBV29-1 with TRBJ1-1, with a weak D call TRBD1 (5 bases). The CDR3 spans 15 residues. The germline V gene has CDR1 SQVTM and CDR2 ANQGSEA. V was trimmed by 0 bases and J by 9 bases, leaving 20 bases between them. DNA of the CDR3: TGCAGCGTTGAAGAGACGGGGCAGGAAATTCCCCAAGCTTTCTTT. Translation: CSVEETGQEIPQAFF.

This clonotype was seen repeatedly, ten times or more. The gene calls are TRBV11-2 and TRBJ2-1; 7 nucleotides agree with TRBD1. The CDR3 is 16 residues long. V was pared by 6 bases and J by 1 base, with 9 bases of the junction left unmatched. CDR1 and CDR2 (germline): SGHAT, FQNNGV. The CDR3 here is CASRLLTGLSYNEQFF. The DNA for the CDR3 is TGTGCCAGCAGACTCCTGACAGGGCTATCCTACAATGAGCAGTTCTTC.

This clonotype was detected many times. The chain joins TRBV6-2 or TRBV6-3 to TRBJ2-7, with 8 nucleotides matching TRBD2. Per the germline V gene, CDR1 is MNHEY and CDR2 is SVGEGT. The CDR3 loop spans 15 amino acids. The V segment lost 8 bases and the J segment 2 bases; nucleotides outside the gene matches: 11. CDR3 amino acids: CASFEAAGGPYEQYF. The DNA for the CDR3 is TGTGCCAGCTTTGAAGCCGCGGGAGGCCCCTACGAGCAGTACTTC.

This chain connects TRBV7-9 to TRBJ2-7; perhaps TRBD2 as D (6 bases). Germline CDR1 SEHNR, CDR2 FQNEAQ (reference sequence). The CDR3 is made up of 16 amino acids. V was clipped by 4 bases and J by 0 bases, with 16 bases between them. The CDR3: CASSSLLRRDSYEQYF. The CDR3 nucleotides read TGTGCCAGCAGCTCCCTCCTTCGGAGGGACTCCTACGAGCAGTACTTC.

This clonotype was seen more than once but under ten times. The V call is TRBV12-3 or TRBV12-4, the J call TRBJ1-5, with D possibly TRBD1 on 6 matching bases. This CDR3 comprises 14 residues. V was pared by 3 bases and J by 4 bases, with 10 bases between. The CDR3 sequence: CASSFDRTNQPQHF. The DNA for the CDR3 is TGTGCCAGCAGTTTTGACAGGACGAATCAGCCCCAGCATTTT.

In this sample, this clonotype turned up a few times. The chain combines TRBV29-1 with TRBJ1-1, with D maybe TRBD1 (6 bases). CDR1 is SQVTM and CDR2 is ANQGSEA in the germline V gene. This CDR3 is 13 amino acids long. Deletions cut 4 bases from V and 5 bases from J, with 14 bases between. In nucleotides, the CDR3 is TGCAGCGTTGGGGTCAGGGGCCGGACTGAAGCTTTCTTT. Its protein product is CSVGVRGRTEAFF.

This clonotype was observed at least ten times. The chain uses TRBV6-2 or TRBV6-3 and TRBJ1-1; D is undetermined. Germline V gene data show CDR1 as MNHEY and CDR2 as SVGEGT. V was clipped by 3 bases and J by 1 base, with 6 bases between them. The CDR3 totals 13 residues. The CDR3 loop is CASSYSQNTEAFF. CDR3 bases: TGTGCCAGCAGTTATTCCCAGAACACTGAAGCTTTCTTT.

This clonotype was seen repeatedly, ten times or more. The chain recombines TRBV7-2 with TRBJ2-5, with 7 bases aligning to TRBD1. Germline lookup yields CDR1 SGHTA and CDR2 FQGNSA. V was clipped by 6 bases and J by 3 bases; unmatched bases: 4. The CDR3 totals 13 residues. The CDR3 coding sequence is TGTGCCAGCAGTAGGACAGGCAAAGAGACCCAGTACTTC. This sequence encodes CASSRTGKETQYF.

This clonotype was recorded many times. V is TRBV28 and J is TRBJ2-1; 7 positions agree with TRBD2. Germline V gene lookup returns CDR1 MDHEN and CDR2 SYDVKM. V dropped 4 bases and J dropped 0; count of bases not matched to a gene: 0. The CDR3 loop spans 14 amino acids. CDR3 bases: TGTGCCAGCAGTTCGGGGGGCTCCTACAATGAGCAGTTCTTC. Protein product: CASSSGGSYNEQFF.

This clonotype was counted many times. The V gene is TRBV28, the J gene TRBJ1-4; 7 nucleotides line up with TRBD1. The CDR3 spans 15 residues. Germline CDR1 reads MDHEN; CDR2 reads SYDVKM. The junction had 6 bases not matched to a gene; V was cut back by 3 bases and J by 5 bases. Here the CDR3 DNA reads TGTGCCAGCAGTTTCGGACAGGCCAAAAATGAAAAACTGTTTTTT. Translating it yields CASSFGQAKNEKLFF.

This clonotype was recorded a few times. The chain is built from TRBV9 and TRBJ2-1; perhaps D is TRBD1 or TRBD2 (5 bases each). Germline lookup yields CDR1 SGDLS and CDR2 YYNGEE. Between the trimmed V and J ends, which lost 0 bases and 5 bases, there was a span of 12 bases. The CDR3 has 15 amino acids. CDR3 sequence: CASSVVPSRDNEQFF. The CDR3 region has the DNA TGTGCCAGCAGCGTAGTGCCTAGCAGGGACAATGAGCAGTTCTTC.

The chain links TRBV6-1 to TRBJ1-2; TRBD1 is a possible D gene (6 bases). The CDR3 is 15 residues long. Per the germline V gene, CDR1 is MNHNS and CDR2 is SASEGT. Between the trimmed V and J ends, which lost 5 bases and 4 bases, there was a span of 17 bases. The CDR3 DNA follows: TGTGCCAGCAGTCCCTCAGGGGTTTTTGGCTATGGCTACACCTTC. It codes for CASSPSGVFGYGYTF.

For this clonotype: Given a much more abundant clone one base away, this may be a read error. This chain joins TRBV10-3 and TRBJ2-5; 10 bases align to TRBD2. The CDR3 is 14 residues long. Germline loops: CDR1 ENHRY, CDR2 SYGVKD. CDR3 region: CAISEASGREAQYF. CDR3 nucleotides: TGTGCCATCAGTGAGGCTAGCGGGAGAGAGGCCCAGTACTTC.

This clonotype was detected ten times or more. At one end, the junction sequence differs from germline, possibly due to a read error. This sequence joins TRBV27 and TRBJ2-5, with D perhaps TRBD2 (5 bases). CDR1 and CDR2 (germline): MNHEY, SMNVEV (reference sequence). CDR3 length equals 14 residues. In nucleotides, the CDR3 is TGTGCCAGCAGTGTATCGGGATGGGGAGAGACCCAGTACTTC. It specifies CASSVSGWGETQYF.

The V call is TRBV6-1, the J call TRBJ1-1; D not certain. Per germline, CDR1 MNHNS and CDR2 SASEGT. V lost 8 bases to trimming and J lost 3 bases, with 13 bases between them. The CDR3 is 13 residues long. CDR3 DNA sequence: TGTGCCAGCGGAGATGGATTCCACACTGAAGCTTTCTTT. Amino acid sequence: CASGDGFHTEAFF.

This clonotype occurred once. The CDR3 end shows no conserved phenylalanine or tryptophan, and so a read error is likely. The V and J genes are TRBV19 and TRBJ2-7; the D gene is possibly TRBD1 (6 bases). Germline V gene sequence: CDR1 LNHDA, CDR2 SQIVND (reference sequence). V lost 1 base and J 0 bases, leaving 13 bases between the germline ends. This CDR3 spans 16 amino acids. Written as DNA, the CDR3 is TGTGCCAGTAGTATAGGGACAGCTAGGAGCTCCTACGAGCAGTACTAC. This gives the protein CASSIGTARSSYEQYY.